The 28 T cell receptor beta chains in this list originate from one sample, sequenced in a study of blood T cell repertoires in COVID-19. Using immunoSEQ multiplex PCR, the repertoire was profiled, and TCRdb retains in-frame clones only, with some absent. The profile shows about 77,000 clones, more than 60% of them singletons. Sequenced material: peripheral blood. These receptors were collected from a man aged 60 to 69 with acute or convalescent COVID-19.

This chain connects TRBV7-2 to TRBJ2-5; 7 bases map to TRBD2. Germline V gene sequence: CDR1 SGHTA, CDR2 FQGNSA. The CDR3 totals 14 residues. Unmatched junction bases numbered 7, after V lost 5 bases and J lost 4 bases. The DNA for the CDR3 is TGTGCCAGCAGCCGCCCGGAGCGGGGAGAGACCCAGTACTTC. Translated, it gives CASSRPERGETQYF.

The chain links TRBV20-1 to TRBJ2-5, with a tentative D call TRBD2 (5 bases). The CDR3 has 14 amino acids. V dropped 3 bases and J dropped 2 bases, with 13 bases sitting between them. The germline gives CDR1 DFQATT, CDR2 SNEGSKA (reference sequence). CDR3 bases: TGCAGTGCTAGTGCCGGACTGGGGCAAGAGACCCAGTACTTC. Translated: CSASAGLGQETQYF.

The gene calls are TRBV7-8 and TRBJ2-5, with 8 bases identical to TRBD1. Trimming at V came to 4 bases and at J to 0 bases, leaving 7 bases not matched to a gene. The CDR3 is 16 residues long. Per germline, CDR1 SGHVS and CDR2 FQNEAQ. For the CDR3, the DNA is TGTGCCAGCAGCTCTGGGACAGGAGGCTACCAAGAGACCCAGTACTTC. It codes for CASSSGTGGYQETQYF.

The CDR3 DNA follows: TGTGCCAGCAGCTTGGCGCAGGGCAAGGGAAAACTGTTTTTT. Amino acids: CASSLAQGKGKLFF. The chain joins TRBV5-5 to TRBJ1-4; maybe TRBD1 (5 bases). The CDR3 sequence is 14 residues long. V shed 0 bases and J shed 10 bases, with 13 bases lying between them. Germline assignment: CDR1 SGHKS and CDR2 YYEKEE (reference sequence).

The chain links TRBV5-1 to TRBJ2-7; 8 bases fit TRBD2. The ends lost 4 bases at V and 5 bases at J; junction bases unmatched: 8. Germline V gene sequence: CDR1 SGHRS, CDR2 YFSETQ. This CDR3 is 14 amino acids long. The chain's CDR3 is CASSMGLEVNEQYF. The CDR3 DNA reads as TGCGCCAGCAGCATGGGACTAGAGGTAAACGAGCAGTACTTC.

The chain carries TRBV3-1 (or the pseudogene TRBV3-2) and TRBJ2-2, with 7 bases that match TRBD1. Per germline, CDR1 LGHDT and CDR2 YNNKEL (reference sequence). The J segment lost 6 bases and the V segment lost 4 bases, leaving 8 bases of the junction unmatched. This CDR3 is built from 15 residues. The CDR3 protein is CASSPATGLAGELFF. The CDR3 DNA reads TGTGCCAGCAGCCCGGCGACAGGGTTAGCCGGGGAGCTGTTTTTT.

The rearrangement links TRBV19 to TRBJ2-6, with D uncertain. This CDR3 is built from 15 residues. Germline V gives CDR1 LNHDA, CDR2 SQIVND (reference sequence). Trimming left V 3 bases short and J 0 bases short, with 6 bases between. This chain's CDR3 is CASSIFLSGANVLTF. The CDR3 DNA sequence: TGTGCCAGTAGTATCTTCCTCTCTGGGGCCAACGTCCTGACTTTC.

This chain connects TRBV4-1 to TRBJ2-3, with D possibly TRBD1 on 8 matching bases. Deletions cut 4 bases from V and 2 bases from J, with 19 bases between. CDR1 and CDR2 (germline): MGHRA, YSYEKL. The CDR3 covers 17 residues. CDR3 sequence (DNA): TGCGCCAGCAGCCCGTTCGACAGGGGAGGGACCACAGATACGCAGTATTTT. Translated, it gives CASSPFDRGGTTDTQYF.

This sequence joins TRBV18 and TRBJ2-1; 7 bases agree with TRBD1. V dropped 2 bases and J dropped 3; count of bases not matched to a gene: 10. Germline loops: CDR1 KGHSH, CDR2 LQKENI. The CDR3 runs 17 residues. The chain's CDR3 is CASSPLPGGEVYNEQFF. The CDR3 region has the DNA TGTGCCAGCTCACCATTACCAGGGGGTGAGGTCTACAATGAGCAGTTCTTC.

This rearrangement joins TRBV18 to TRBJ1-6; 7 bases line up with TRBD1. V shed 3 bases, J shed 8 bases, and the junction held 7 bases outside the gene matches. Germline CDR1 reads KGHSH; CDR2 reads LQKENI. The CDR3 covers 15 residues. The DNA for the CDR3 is TGTGCCAGCTCACCGCGACAGGGAAGAGATTCACCCCTCCACTTT. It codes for CASSPRQGRDSPLHF.

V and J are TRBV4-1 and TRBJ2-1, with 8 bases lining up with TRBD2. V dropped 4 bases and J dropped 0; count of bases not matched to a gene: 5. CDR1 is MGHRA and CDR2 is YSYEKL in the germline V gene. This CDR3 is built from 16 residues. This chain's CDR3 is CASSRSGGLSYNEQFF. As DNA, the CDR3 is TGCGCCAGCAGCCGGAGCGGGGGTCTCTCCTACAATGAGCAGTTCTTC.

Written as DNA, the CDR3 is TGTGCCAGCAGCTCAGTCATCTACACAGGGGCCGGGAGGGACACTGAAGCTTTCTTT. Amino acids: CASSSVIYTGAGRDTEAFF. V and J are TRBV7-8 and TRBJ1-1; 7 bases fit TRBD1. Germline CDR1 is SGHVS and CDR2 is FQNEAQ. CDR3 size: 19 residues. V shed 4 bases and J 3 bases; nucleotides not matched to a gene: 20.

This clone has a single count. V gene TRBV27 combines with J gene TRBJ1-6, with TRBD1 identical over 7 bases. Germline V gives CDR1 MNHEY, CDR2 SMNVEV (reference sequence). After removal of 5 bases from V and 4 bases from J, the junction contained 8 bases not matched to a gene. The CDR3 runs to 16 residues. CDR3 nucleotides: TGTGCCAGCAGTAAAACAGGGGACTCTTATAATTCACCCCTCCACTTT. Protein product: CASSKTGDSYNSPLHF.

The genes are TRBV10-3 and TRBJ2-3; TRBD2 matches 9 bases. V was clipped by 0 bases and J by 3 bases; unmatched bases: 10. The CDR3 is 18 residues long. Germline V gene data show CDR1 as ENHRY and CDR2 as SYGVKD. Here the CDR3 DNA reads TGTGCCATCAGTGAGTCTGGGGCTAGCGGGGTAGGGACAGATACGCAGTATTTT. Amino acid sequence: CAISESGASGVGTDTQYF.

CDR3 bases: TGTGCCAGCAGTTTCTCGGGAGACTCTGGGGCCAACGTCCTGACTTTC. Translated: CASSFSGDSGANVLTF. This chain joins TRBV27 and TRBJ2-6, with D possibly being TRBD2 (6 bases). The CDR3 runs 16 residues. Trimming removed 3 bases at V and 0 bases at J, with 9 bases between. The germline V gene has CDR1 MNHEY and CDR2 SMNVEV (reference sequence).

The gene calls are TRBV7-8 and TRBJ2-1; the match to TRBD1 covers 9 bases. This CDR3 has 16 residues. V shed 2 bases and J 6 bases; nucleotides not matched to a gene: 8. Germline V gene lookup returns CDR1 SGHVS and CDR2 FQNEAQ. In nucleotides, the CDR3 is TGTGCCAGCAGCTTAAGCCGGGACAGGGACTTCAATGAGCAGTTCTTC. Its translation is CASSLSRDRDFNEQFF.

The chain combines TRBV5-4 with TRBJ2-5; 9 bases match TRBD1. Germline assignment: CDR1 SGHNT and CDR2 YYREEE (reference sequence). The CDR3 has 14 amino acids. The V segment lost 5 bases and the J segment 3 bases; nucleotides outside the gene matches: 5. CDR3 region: CASRDRGWKETQYF. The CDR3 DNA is TGTGCCAGCAGAGACAGGGGGTGGAAAGAGACCCAGTACTTC. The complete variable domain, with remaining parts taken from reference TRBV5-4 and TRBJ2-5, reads ETGVTQSPTHLIKTRGQQVTLRCSSQSGHNTVSWYQQALGQGPQFIFQYYREEENGRGNFPPRFSGLQFPNYSSELNVNALELDDSALYLCASRDRGWKETQYFGPGTRLLVL.

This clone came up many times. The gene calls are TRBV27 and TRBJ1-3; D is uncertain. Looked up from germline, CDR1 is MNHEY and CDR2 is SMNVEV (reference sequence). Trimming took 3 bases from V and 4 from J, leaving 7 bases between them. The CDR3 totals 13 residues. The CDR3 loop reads CASSFSIGNTIYF. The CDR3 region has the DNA TGTGCCAGCAGTTTTAGCATCGGAAACACCATATATTTT.

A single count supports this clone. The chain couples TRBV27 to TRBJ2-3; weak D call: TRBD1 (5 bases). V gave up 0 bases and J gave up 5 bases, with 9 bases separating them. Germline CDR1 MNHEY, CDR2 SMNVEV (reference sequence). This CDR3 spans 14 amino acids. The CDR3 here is CASSLSQGRDTQYF. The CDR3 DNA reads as TGTGCCAGCAGTTTATCTCAGGGTAGAGATACGCAGTATTTT.

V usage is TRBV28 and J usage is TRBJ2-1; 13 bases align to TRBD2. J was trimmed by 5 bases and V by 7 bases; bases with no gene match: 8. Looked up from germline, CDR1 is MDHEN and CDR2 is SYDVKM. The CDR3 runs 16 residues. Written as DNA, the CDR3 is TGTGCCAGCACCCCGGGGGGACTAGCGGGAAACAATGAGCAGTTCTTC. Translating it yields CASTPGGLAGNNEQFF. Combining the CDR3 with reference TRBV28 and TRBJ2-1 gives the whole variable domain DVKVTQSSRYLVKRTGEKVFLECVQDMDHENMFWYRQDPGLGLRLIYFSYDVKMKEKGDIPEGYSVSREKKERFSLILESASTNQTSMYLCASTPGGLAGNNEQFFGPGTRLTVL.

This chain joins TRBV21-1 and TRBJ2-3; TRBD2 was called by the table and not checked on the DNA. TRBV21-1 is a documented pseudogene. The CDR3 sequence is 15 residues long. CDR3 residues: CASSKEEGATDTQYF. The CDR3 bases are TGTGCCAGCAGCAAAGAGGAGGGAGCCACAGATACGCAGTATTTT.

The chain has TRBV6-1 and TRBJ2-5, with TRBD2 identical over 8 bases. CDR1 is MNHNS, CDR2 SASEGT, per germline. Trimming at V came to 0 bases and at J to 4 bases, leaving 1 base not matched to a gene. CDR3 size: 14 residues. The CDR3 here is CASSEARGVETQYF. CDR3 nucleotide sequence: TGTGCCAGCAGTGAAGCGCGGGGGGTAGAGACCCAGTACTTC.

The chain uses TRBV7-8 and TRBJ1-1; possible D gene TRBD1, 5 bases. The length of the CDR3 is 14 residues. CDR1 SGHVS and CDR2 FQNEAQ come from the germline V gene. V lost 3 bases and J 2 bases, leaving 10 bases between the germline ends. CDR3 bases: TGTGCCAGCAGCTTTCTGCAGGGAAACACTGAAGCTTTCTTT. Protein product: CASSFLQGNTEAFF.

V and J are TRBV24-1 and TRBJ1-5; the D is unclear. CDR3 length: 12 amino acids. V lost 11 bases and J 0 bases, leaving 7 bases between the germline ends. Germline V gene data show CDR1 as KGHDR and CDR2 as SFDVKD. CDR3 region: CANPGSNQPQHF. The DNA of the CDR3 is TGTGCCAACCCAGGTAGCAATCAGCCCCAGCATTTT.

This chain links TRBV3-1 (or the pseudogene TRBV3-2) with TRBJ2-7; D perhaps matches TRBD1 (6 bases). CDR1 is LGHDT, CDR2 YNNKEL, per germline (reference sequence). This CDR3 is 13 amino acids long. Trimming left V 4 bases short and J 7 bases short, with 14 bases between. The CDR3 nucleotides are TGTGCCAGCAGCCTCGACCGAAGGGGGGAGCAGTACTTC. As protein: CASSLDRRGEQYF.

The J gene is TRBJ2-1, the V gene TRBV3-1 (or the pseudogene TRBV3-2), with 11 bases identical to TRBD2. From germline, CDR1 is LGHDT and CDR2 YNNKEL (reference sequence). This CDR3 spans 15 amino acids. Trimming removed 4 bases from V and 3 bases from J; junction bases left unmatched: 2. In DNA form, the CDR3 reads TGTGCCAGCAGCCCGGGACTAGCGGTCTACAATGAGCAGTTCTTC. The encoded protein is CASSPGLAVYNEQFF.

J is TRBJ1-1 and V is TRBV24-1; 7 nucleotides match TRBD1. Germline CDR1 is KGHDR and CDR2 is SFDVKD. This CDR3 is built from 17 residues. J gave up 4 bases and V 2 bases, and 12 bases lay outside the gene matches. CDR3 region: CATSDSGGGAGLTEAFF. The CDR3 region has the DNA TGTGCCACCAGTGATTCTGGAGGGGGCGCGGGGCTCACTGAAGCTTTCTTT.

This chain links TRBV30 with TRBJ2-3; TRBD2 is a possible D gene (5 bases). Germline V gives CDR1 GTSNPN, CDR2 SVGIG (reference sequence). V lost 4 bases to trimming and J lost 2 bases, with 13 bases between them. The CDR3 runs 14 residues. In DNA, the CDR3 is TGTGCCTGGACACAGATAGCGTTCACAGATACGCAGTATTTT. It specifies CAWTQIAFTDTQYF. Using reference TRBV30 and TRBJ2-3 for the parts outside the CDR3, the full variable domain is SQTIHQWPATLVQPVGSPLSLECTVEGTSNPNLYWYRQAAGRGLQLLFYSVGIGQISSEVPQNLSASRPQDRQFILSSKKLLLSDSGFYLCAWTQIAFTDTQYFGPGTRLTVL.